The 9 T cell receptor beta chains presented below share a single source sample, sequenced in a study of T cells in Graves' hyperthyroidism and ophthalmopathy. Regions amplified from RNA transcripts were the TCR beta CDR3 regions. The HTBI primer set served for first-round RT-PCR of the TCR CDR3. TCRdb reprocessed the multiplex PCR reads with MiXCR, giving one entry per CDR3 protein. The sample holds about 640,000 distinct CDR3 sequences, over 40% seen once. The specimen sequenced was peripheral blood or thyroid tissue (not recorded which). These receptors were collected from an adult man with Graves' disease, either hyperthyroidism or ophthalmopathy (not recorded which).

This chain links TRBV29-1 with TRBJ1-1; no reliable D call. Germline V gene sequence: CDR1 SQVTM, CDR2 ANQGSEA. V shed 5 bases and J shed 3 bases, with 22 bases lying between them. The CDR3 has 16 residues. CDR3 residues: CSVQNPVPNRYTEAFF. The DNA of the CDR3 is TGCAGCGTTCAAAACCCGGTACCTAACAGATACACTGAAGCTTTCTTT.

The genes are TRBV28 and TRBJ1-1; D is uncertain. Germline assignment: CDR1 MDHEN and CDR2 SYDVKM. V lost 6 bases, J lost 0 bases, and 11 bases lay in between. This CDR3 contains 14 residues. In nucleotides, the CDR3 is TGTGCCAGCAGGGAATCAGTCGTGAACACTGAAGCTTTCTTT. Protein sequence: CASRESVVNTEAFF.

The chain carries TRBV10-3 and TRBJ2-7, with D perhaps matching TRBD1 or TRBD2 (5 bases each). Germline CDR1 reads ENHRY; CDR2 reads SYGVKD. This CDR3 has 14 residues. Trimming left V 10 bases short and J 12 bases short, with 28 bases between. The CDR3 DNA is TGTGCCAGGGACGATTCCGGACGAGTTACGAGCACGTACTTC. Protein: CARDDSGRVTSTYF.

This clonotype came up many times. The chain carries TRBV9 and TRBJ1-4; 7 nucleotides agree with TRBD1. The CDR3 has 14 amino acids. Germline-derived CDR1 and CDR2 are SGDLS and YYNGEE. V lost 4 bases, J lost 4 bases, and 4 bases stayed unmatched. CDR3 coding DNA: TGTGCCAGCAGCCGGGACAGCCTTAATGAAAAACTGTTTTTT. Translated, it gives CASSRDSLNEKLFF.

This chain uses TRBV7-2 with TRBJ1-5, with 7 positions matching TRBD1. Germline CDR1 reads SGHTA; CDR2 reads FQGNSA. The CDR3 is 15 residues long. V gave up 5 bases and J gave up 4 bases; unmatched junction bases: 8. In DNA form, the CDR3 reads TGTGCCAGCAGCGTCTACAGGGGCGGGAATCAGCCCCAGCATTTT. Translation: CASSVYRGGNQPQHF.

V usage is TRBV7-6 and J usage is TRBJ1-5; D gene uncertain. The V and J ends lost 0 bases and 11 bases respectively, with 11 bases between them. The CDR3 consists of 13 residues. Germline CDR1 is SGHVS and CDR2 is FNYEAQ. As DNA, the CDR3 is TGTGCCAGCAGCTTAGCCCCCAAGGGTGCCCAGCATTTT. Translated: CASSLAPKGAQHF.

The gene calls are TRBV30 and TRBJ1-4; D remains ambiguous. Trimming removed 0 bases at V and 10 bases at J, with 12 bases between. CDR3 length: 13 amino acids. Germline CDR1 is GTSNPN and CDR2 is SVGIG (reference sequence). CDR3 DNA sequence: TGTGCCTGGAGTGTAGGCCCACAAACAAAACTGTTTTTT. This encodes CAWSVGPQTKLFF.

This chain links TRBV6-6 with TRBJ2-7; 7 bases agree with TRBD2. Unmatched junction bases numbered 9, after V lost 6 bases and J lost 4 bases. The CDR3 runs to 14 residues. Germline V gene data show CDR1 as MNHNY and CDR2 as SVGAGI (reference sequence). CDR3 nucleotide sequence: TGTGCCAGCAGAACCCGCGGCGGGAGATACGAGCAGTACTTC. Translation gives CASRTRGGRYEQYF.

CDR3 nucleotide sequence: TGTGCCAGCAGTGAACTGGGGGCGAAGAACGAGCAGTACTTC. Its protein is CASSELGAKNEQYF. The chain is built from TRBV2 and TRBJ2-7, with a tentative D call TRBD1 (6 bases). CDR1 SNHLY and CDR2 FYNNEI come from the germline V gene. The CDR3 is made up of 14 amino acids. V was clipped by 2 bases and J by 5 bases, with 13 bases between them.